This TCR beta chain was captured in a study of T cells after somatic rescue of genetic block. This CDR3 contains 14 residues. V was pared by 8 bases and J by 4 bases, with 5 bases of the junction left unmatched. CDR1 and CDR2 from the germline V gene are SGHTA and FQGNSA. This table comes from immunoSEQ multiplex PCR, and its TCRdb copy is limited to in-frame clones, with some not included. Of 110,000 or so clones detected, 85% to 95% appear once; the ten largest clones hold over 1.1%. The chain carries TRBV7-2 and TRBJ2-1; 10 bases are shared with TRBD2. The sequence came from a woman in her late teens or twenties. Sequenced: peripheral blood mononuclear cells (PBMCs). Written as DNA, the CDR3 is TGTGCCAGCCGCAGGACTAGCGGATACAATGAGCAGTTCTTC. Amino acid sequence: CASRRTSGYNEQFF.